One and the same sample provided the 24 T cell receptor beta chains below, sequenced in a study of ipilimumab plus nivolumab after autologous stem cell transplantation. This table comes from immunoSEQ multiplex PCR, and its TCRdb copy is limited to in-frame clones, with some not included. The data contain 10,000 to 15,000 clones, roughly 72% of them singletons. The starting material was PBMCs, obtained in a trial of ipilimumab plus nivolumab as post-transplant consolidation. The receptors were sampled from a male donor with diffuse large B-cell lymphoma.

CDR3 protein: CASSRGQAGNTIYF. The CDR3 region has the DNA TGTGCCAGCTCACGGGGACAGGCTGGAAACACCATATATTTT. V and J are TRBV18 and TRBJ1-3; 8 bases fit TRBD1. The V gene end was trimmed by 4 bases and the J gene end by 2 bases; junction bases not matched to a gene: 1. The CDR3 sequence is 14 residues long. CDR1 and CDR2 from the germline V gene are KGHSH and LQKENI. Together with reference TRBV18 and TRBJ1-3, the CDR3 gives the full variable domain: NAGVMQNPRHLVRRRGQEARLRCSPMKGHSHVYWYRQLPEEGLKFMVYLQKENIIDESGMPKERFSAEFPKEGPSILRIQQVVRGDSAAYFCASSRGQAGNTIYFGEGSWLTVV.

The chain is built from TRBV6-5 and TRBJ1-2; 8 positions agree with TRBD1. V was clipped by 6 bases and J by 5 bases; unmatched bases: 2. The CDR3 contains 12 residues. The germline V gene has CDR1 MNHEY and CDR2 SVGAGI. CDR3 amino acids: CASSRQGYGYTF. CDR3 coding DNA: TGTGCCAGCAGCAGACAGGGGTATGGCTACACCTTC.

This clone was observed a handful of times. The DNA for the CDR3 is TGTGCCAGCAGCGTAGGGGGCAGGGGGAATGAGGTTGAGCAGTTCTTC. This encodes CASSVGGRGNEVEQFF. The V and J genes are TRBV9 and TRBJ2-1, with 7 bases identical to TRBD1. The CDR3 has 16 amino acids. The J segment lost 9 bases and the V segment lost 0 bases, leaving 12 bases of the junction unmatched. Germline CDR1 SGDLS, CDR2 YYNGEE. Supplemented by reference TRBV9 and TRBJ2-1, the full variable domain reads DSGVTQTPKHLITATGQRVTLRCSPRSGDLSVYWYQQSLDQGLQFLIQYYNGEERAKGNILERFSAQQFPDLHSELNLSSLELGDSALYFCASSVGGRGNEVEQFFGPGTRLTVL.

This clone has a handful of counts. The CDR3 protein is CASSSERQGLVNEQFF. The CDR3 nucleotides are TGTGCCAGCAGCAGTGAGAGACAGGGGCTTGTCAATGAGCAGTTCTTC. This sequence joins TRBV21-1 and TRBJ2-1; the table's D call TRBD1 went unverified against the DNA. TRBV21-1 is an annotated pseudogene. The length of the CDR3 is 16 residues.

The chain links TRBV5-1 to TRBJ2-5; D is undetermined. The length of the CDR3 is 12 residues. Germline lookup yields CDR1 SGHRS and CDR2 YFSETQ. V lost 0 bases and J 1 base, leaving 1 base between the germline ends. The CDR3 region has the DNA TGCGCCAGCAGCTTGGTCCAAGAGACCCAGTACTTC. Amino acids: CASSLVQETQYF.

The chain recombines TRBV27 with TRBJ2-3, with 12 positions matching TRBD2. The V gene's germline CDR1 is MNHEY and CDR2 SMNVEV (reference sequence). J lost 0 bases, V lost 6 bases, and 10 bases had no gene match. This CDR3 has 18 amino acids. Written as DNA, the CDR3 is TGTGCCAGCAGCGGAACTAGCGGGGGGCGGACTAGCACAGATACGCAGTATTTT. Its protein product is CASSGTSGGRTSTDTQYF.

This chain connects TRBV6-1 to TRBJ2-1; unclear D gene. CDR3 size: 15 residues. The V end lost 1 base, the J end lost 6 bases, and 13 bases lay between the germline ends. Germline values: CDR1 MNHNS, CDR2 SASEGT. The CDR3 loop is CASSEEGLAANEQFF. DNA of the CDR3: TGTGCCAGCAGTGAAGAAGGGCTCGCGGCCAATGAGCAGTTCTTC.

This sequence joins TRBV19 and TRBJ2-7; TRBD1 matches 7 bases. Germline V gives CDR1 LNHDA, CDR2 SQIVND (reference sequence). This CDR3 is 12 amino acids long. V dropped 8 bases and J dropped 6; count of bases not matched to a gene: 7. CDR3 nucleotides: TGTGCCAGTTCACCAGGGGGTGGCGAGCAGTACTTC. Protein product: CASSPGGGEQYF.

The chain is built from TRBV9 and TRBJ2-7, with D perhaps matching TRBD1 (5 bases). The CDR3 is 15 residues long. V was shortened by 4 bases and J by 0 bases, with 14 bases between the two germline ends. Germline V gene sequence: CDR1 SGDLS, CDR2 YYNGEE. Written as DNA, the CDR3 is TGTGCCAGCAGCCCTAGGACACAGCTCTCCTACGAGCAGTACTTC. It is translated as CASSPRTQLSYEQYF.

The CDR3 region is CASSESRAGELFF. CDR3 coding DNA: TGCGCCAGCAGTGAGTCTCGGGCCGGGGAGCTGTTTTTT. The chain is built from TRBV10-2 and TRBJ2-2, with D hard to call. Germline V gives CDR1 WSHSY, CDR2 SAAADI. Between the trimmed V and J ends, which lost 0 bases and 6 bases, there was a span of 5 bases. CDR3 length: 13 residues.

This clone is medium-sized by share. V is TRBV10-3 and J is TRBJ1-2, with TRBD1 matching 9 bases. CDR1 and CDR2 (germline): ENHRY, SYGVKD. J lost 3 bases, V lost 8 bases, and 10 bases had no gene match. CDR3 length: 15 amino acids. CDR3 nucleotides: TGTGCCATCGGATGGACAGGGGATTTTGACTATGGCTACACCTTC. This encodes CAIGWTGDFDYGYTF.

The J gene is TRBJ2-7, the V gene TRBV5-1; the D gene is possibly TRBD1 (6 bases). CDR3 length: 14 amino acids. Per germline, CDR1 SGHRS and CDR2 YFSETQ. V was shortened by 4 bases and J by 3 bases, with 14 bases between the two germline ends. The CDR3 region is CASSEPTGFYEQYF. The CDR3 coding sequence is TGCGCCAGCAGCGAGCCGACAGGTTTCTACGAGCAGTACTTC. The whole variable domain, filled in from reference TRBV5-1 and TRBJ2-7, reads KAGVTQTPRYLIKTRGQQVTLSCSPISGHRSVSWYQQTPGQGLQFLFEYFSETQRNKGNFPGRFSGRQFSNSRSEMNVSTLELGDSALYLCASSEPTGFYEQYFGPGTRLTVT.

The chain employs TRBV2 and TRBJ1-5; no definite D call. The CDR3 is made up of 13 amino acids. CDR1 and CDR2 from the germline V gene are SNHLY and FYNNEI. With 4 bases removed from V and 4 bases from J, the gap between germline ends came to 8 bases. This CDR3 is CASSAFPNQPQHF. The CDR3 DNA reads TGTGCCAGCAGTGCTTTCCCAAATCAGCCCCAGCATTTT.

V usage is TRBV15 and J usage is TRBJ2-6; D is undetermined. The CDR3 covers 16 residues. V was shortened by 3 bases and J by 2 bases, with 11 bases between the two germline ends. The germline V gene has CDR1 LNHNV and CDR2 YYDKDF (reference sequence). The CDR3 region is CATSRESGTGANVLTF. The CDR3, as DNA: TGTGCCACCAGCAGGGAGTCAGGTACTGGGGCCAACGTCCTGACTTTC.

In this sample, this clone turned up a few times. The J gene is TRBJ2-3, the V gene TRBV5-1, with D hard to call. This CDR3 is built from 12 residues. CDR1 and CDR2 from the germline V gene are SGHRS and YFSETQ. The V end was cut by 2 bases, the J end by 6 bases, with 7 bases between. This CDR3 is CASSFRVDTQYF. The CDR3 region has the DNA TGCGCCAGCAGCTTTCGGGTGGATACGCAGTATTTT. Variable domain in full (rest from reference TRBV5-1 and TRBJ2-3): KAGVTQTPRYLIKTRGQQVTLSCSPISGHRSVSWYQQTPGQGLQFLFEYFSETQRNKGNFPGRFSGRQFSNSRSEMNVSTLELGDSALYLCASSFRVDTQYFGPGTRLTVL.

The chain is built from TRBV6-1 and TRBJ2-7; 8 bases are shared with TRBD1. This CDR3 contains 15 residues. The J segment lost 6 bases and the V segment lost 2 bases, leaving 9 bases of the junction unmatched. The germline CDR1 and CDR2 sequences are MNHNS and SASEGT. CDR3 sequence: CASSEIGQGSSEQYF. The CDR3 nucleotides are TGTGCCAGCAGTGAAATCGGACAGGGCTCGTCCGAGCAGTACTTC.

J is TRBJ1-6 and V is TRBV2, with 11 bases identical to TRBD1. Unmatched junction bases numbered 3, after V lost 8 bases and J lost 3 bases. CDR3 length: 15 amino acids. Germline CDR1 SNHLY, CDR2 FYNNEI. The CDR3 DNA follows: TGTGCCAGCGAGGGGACAGGGGGCTATAATTCACCCCTCCACTTT. Amino acids: CASEGTGGYNSPLHF.

As regards this clone: The same CDR3 arises from other DNA sequences in this sample as well. The chain couples TRBV7-2 to TRBJ2-7; D not certain. Germline loops: CDR1 SGHTA, CDR2 FQGNSA. Trimming stripped 1 base from V and 6 bases from J, with 4 bases between. This CDR3 has 11 residues. Written as DNA, the CDR3 is TGTGCCAGCAGCTTAGTTGGCGAGCAGTACTTC. It yields the protein CASSLVGEQYF.

The J gene is TRBJ2-2, the V gene TRBV5-1; 12 bases are shared with TRBD1. CDR1 is SGHRS, CDR2 YFSETQ, per germline. The CDR3 has 16 residues. V was clipped by 4 bases and J by 5 bases; unmatched bases: 6. As DNA, the CDR3 is TGCGCCAGCAGCACCCGGGACAGGGGGCAGACCGGGGAGCTGTTTTTT. Its protein is CASSTRDRGQTGELFF.

The V call is TRBV2, the J call TRBJ1-1; 7 nucleotides agree with TRBD1. Germline trimming cut 6 bases from V and 11 bases from J; bases unmatched to any gene: 9. This CDR3 has 12 residues. Per the germline V gene, CDR1 is SNHLY and CDR2 is FYNNEI. CDR3 amino acids: CASRTGSGFAFF. In DNA, the CDR3 is TGTGCCAGCAGGACAGGGTCTGGTTTTGCTTTCTTT. Combining the CDR3 with reference TRBV2 and TRBJ1-1 gives the whole variable domain EPEVTQTPSHQVTQMGQEVILRCVPISNHLYFYWYRQILGQKVEFLVSFYNNEISEKSEIFDDQFSVERPDGSNFTLKIRSTKLEDSAMYFCASRTGSGFAFFGQGTRLTVV.

The J gene is TRBJ2-5, the V gene TRBV6-5; D uncertain. There are 15 residues in the CDR3. Trimming cost V 2 bases and J 2 bases, with 12 bases left between them. The germline V gene encodes CDR1 MNHEY and CDR2 SVGAGI. CDR3 bases: TGTGCCAGCAGTTACCGCCCCCCAGCGCAAGAGACCCAGTACTTC. Translating it yields CASSYRPPAQETQYF.

This clone was found once. The rearrangement joins TRBV5-8 to TRBJ1-1; D might be TRBD1 (5 bases). CDR3 size: 16 residues. Germline V gene data show CDR1 as SGHTS and CDR2 as YDEGEE. V lost 5 bases and J 2 bases, leaving 19 bases between the germline ends. CDR3 in amino acids: CASSYKGRGINTEAFF. CDR3 bases: TGTGCCAGCAGTTACAAGGGACGGGGGATCAACACTGAAGCTTTCTTT.

This clone has just a few counts. This chain joins TRBV21-1 and TRBJ1-2; TRBD1, as called in the table, went unchecked against the DNA. TRBV21-1 is flagged as a pseudogene. This CDR3 comprises 12 residues. CDR3 protein: CASPDRGNGYTF. CDR3 in DNA: TGTGCCAGCCCCGACAGGGGGAATGGCTACACCTTC.

The chain employs TRBV6-6 and TRBJ2-2; 9 bases align to TRBD2. V was pared by 4 bases and J by 7 bases, with 10 bases of the junction left unmatched. The CDR3 is made up of 16 amino acids. CDR1 and CDR2 from the germline V gene are MNHNY and SVGAGI (reference sequence). The CDR3 sequence is CASSFNSGSLVGELFF. CDR3 DNA: TGTGCCAGCAGTTTCAATAGCGGGAGTCTGGTCGGGGAGCTGTTTTTT.